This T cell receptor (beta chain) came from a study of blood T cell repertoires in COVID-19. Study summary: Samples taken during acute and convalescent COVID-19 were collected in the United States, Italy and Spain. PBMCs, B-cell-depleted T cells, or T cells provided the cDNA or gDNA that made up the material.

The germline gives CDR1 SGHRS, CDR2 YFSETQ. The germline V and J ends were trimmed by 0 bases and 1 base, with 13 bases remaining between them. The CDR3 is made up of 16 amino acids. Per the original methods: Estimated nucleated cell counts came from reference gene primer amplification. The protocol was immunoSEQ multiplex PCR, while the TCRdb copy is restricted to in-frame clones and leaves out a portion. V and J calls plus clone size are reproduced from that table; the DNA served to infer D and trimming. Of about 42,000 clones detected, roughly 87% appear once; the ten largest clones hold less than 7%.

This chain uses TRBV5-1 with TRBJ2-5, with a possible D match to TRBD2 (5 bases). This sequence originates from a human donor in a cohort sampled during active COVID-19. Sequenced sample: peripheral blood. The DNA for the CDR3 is TGCGCCAGCAGCTTGGACGCGGGTCGAGCCCAAGAGACCCAGTACTTC. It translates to CASSLDAGRAQETQYF.